The rows below give T cell receptor beta chains drawn from one sample of a study of vaccination effects on CD4 cells after COVID-19. Which antigens these TCRs recognize remains unknown. Only in-frame clones appear in the TCRdb table, and some are missing; sequencing was by immunoSEQ multiplex PCR. Altogether tens of thousands of clones are present, 70% to 80% being singletons, with the ten largest covering roughly 3.1%. This specimen consisted of CD4+ T cells from PBMCs cultured with HCoV-NL63 spike peptides, obtained before COVID-19 vaccination. The receptor source for this set is a human donor who received a COVID-19 vaccine. Both conserved end residues are part of each CDR3. A D gene is named only where the DNA matches it firmly. Clone size, where shown, is once, few, many, or a class for clones that have expanded.

abundance,d_gene,v_gene,j_gene,CDR3nt,CDR3aa
-,-,TRBV6-4,TRBJ1-3,TGTGCCAGCAGTGACGGGAACACCATATATTTT,CASSDGNTIYF
-,-,TRBV7-9,TRBJ1-2,TGTGCCAGCAGCAAGGACGTGGGAGGCCCCCGCTTCTATGGCTACACCTTC,CASSKDVGGPRFYGYTF
-,-,TRBV6-5,TRBJ2-6,TGTGCCAGCACCGTAGCCTTCGACAGATACAACGTCCTGACTTTC,CASTVAFDRYNVLTF
-,TRBD1,TRBV28,TRBJ1-6,TGTGCCAGCAGTTTGAGGACAGGGTTGACCTATAATTCACCCCTCCACTTT,CASSLRTGLTYNSPLHF
-,-,TRBV27,TRBJ1-6,TGTGCCAGCAGTTTCCTTAGGCGGAGGGAAAATTCACCCCTCCACTTT,CASSFLRRRENSPLHF
few,TRBD2,TRBV30,TRBJ2-2,TGTGCCTGGAGTCCCGGGCCCGGGGGGGACACCGGGGAGCTGTTTTTT,CAWSPGPGGDTGELFF
-,TRBD1,TRBV6-5,TRBJ1-2,TGTGCCAGCAGTACCACGGGACAGGGCGGCTATGGCTACACCTTC,CASSTTGQGGYGYTF
-,-,TRBV2,TRBJ1-5,TGTGCCAGCATGGGGACGGGTGGGCAGCCCCAGCATTTT,CASMGTGGQPQHF
-,-,TRBV5-6,TRBJ2-5,TGTGCCAGCAGCTTGCCTAGCATCCCAGAGACCCAGTACTTC,CASSLPSIPETQYF
-,-,TRBV5-8,TRBJ1-4,TGTGCCAGCAGCAGGGGAGACGGGGCAACTAATGAAAAACTGTTTTTT,CASSRGDGATNEKLFF
-,-,TRBV4-3,TRBJ1-3,TGCGCCAGCAGCCAAGATCCGGGGGACGGAAACACCATATATTTT,CASSQDPGDGNTIYF
-,TRBD2,TRBV4-3,TRBJ2-2,TGCGCCAGCAGCCAAGATTTGGCTAGCGGGGGGACCGGGGAGCTGTTTTTT,CASSQDLASGGTGELFF
-,-,TRBV6-5,TRBJ1-3,TGTGCCAGCAGTTACTCCTGGCAGGGGCGCGGAAACACCATATATTTT,CASSYSWQGRGNTIYF
-,-,TRBV7-2,TRBJ2-5,TGTGCCAGCAGCCCGTCGAGCGTAATACAAGAGACCCAGTACTTC,CASSPSSVIQETQYF
-,-,TRBV7-2,TRBJ1-6,TGTGCCAGCAGCTTAGGTGTGTTTAATTCACCCCTCCACTTT,CASSLGVFNSPLHF
few,-,TRBV1,TRBJ2-2,TGCACCAGCAGCCAAGATGATAGGCAGAACACCGGGGAGCTGTTTTTT,CTSSQDDRQNTGELFF